The 16 T cell receptor beta chains reported below all come from one sample, sequenced in a study of regulatory T cells in long-lasting Graves disease. The time point was: newly diagnosed GD, antithyroid drugs for less than 3 months. RNA extracted from PBMCs served as the sequencing template. Both iRepertoire HTBI primers and Arm-PCR of CDR3 regions were used to build the TCR beta libraries. TCRdb fed the multiplex PCR reads into MiXCR, producing one record per CDR3 protein. This table holds about 220,000 distinct CDR3 sequences, about 16% found once. The specimen comprised peripheral blood mononuclear cells (PBMCs), sampled at new diagnosis, from a patient treated with antithyroid drugs. All receptors derive from a female donor with Graves disease.

The table lists this clonotype with many counts. CDR3 DNA: TGTGCCAGCAGCCCCCAGGCAGGGTTCACCTACGAGCAGTACTTC. Its translation: CASSPQAGFTYEQYF. This chain links TRBV4-2 with TRBJ2-7; TRBD1 is a possible D gene (5 bases). The CDR3 sequence is 15 residues long. V shed 4 bases and J shed 2 bases, with 15 bases lying between them. The germline gives CDR1 LGHNA, CDR2 YNFKEQ.

This clonotype was detected only a few times. The chain joins TRBV18 to TRBJ2-4; 12 bases are a match to TRBD2. The CDR3 spans 17 residues. Germline-derived CDR1 and CDR2 are KGHSH and LQKENI. The V gene end was trimmed by 3 bases and the J gene end by 1 base; junction bases not matched to a gene: 4. The DNA for the CDR3 is TGTGCCAGCTCACCCGGACTAGCGGGATGGGCCAAAAACATTCAGTACTTC. Residues: CASSPGLAGWAKNIQYF.

In this sample, this clonotype turned up many times. As DNA, the CDR3 is TGCAGTGCTAGAGAAGCGCCCGGGGGCGAGAGGCGAGAGACCCAGTACTTC. Protein: CSAREAPGGERRETQYF. V and J are TRBV20-1 and TRBJ2-5; D tentatively fits TRBD1 or TRBD2 (6 bases each). This CDR3 is 17 amino acids long. Per the germline V gene, CDR1 is DFQATT and CDR2 is SNEGSKA (reference sequence). V dropped 0 bases and J dropped 4 bases, with 21 bases sitting between them.

The chain uses TRBV18 and TRBJ2-2; D could derive from TRBD1 or TRBD2 (5 bases each). Germline loops: CDR1 KGHSH, CDR2 LQKENI. V shed 2 bases and J shed 4 bases, with 14 bases lying between them. This CDR3 region has 16 residues. This CDR3 is CASSPGQGGTTGELFF. For the CDR3, the DNA is TGTGCCAGCTCACCAGGACAAGGAGGAACCACCGGGGAGCTGTTTTTT.

This clonotype has more than one count but fewer than ten. This sequence joins TRBV6-1 and TRBJ2-3; 10 positions match TRBD2. There are 16 residues in the CDR3. V shed 6 bases, J shed 0 bases, and the junction held 6 bases outside the gene matches. Germline-derived CDR1 and CDR2 are MNHNS and SASEGT. Here the CDR3 DNA reads TGTGCCAGCAGGAAAGGACTAGCGGAGAGCACAGATACGCAGTATTTT. Protein: CASRKGLAESTDTQYF.

This clonotype was seen many times. The chain has TRBV5-8 and TRBJ1-5; 8 bases match TRBD1. J was trimmed by 7 bases and V by 2 bases; bases with no gene match: 5. The germline gives CDR1 SGHTS, CDR2 YDEGEE. There are 14 residues in the CDR3. DNA of the CDR3: TGTGCCAGCAGCTTCGGACAGGGAGGCCAGCCCCAGCATTTT. As protein: CASSFGQGGQPQHF.

This clonotype was seen ten or more times. J is TRBJ2-7 and V is TRBV19, with D perhaps matching TRBD1 (5 bases). CDR1 is LNHDA and CDR2 is SQIVND in the germline V gene (reference sequence). Trimming left V 4 bases short and J 3 bases short, with 16 bases between. This CDR3 has 15 amino acids. This chain's CDR3 is CASSNFMDNFYEQYF. CDR3 nucleotide sequence: TGTGCCAGTAGTAATTTCATGGACAACTTCTACGAGCAGTACTTC.

The chain joins TRBV9 to TRBJ2-5; 14 nucleotides match TRBD2. This CDR3 is built from 17 residues. Germline CDR1 and CDR2: SGDLS and YYNGEE. J lost 5 bases, V lost 0 bases, and 6 bases had no gene match. Written as DNA, the CDR3 is TGTGCCAGCAGCGTAGAGGGGACTAGCGGGAGCGTTGAGACCCAGTACTTC. Translating gives CASSVEGTSGSVETQYF.

Ten or more counts support this clonotype. The chain employs TRBV6-1 and TRBJ2-5, with 9 bases that match TRBD2. Losses at the gene ends were 8 bases for V and 0 bases for J; bases not matched to a gene: 7. This CDR3 has 15 residues. Germline V gene data show CDR1 as MNHNS and CDR2 as SASEGT. DNA of the CDR3: TGTGCCAGCCCTCCTAGCGGGGCGTACCAAGAGACCCAGTACTTC. Protein: CASPPSGAYQETQYF.

In its sample, this clonotype was seen many times. The V call is TRBV7-9, the J call TRBJ1-3; no clear D. This CDR3 is 16 amino acids long. The V end was cut by 1 base, the J end by 0 bases, with 10 bases between. Germline CDR1 reads SEHNR; CDR2 reads FQNEAQ (reference sequence). CDR3 DNA: TGTGCCAGCAGCTTAGGCGCGGAACGCTCTGGAAACACCATATATTTT. The encoded protein is CASSLGAERSGNTIYF.

This clonotype was observed many times. The chain joins TRBV18 to TRBJ2-3; D unresolved. Germline CDR1 is KGHSH and CDR2 is LQKENI. The V end lost 2 bases, the J end lost 4 bases, and 16 bases lay between the germline ends. The CDR3 loop spans 16 amino acids. CDR3 nucleotide sequence: TGTGCCAGCTCACCATCCCTAGTTACGGCCGCAGATACGCAGTATTTT. Protein product: CASSPSLVTAADTQYF.

This clonotype came up many times. The gene calls are TRBV18 and TRBJ2-1, with TRBD2 matching over 10 bases. Germline CDR1 is KGHSH and CDR2 is LQKENI. The CDR3 extends over 15 amino acids. After removal of 3 bases from V and 7 bases from J, the junction contained 6 bases not matched to a gene. This CDR3 is CASSPLAGVDNEQFF. DNA for the CDR3: TGTGCCAGCTCACCCCTAGCGGGAGTAGATAATGAGCAGTTCTTC. Complete variable domain (other parts from reference TRBV18 and TRBJ2-1): NAGVMQNPRHLVRRRGQEARLRCSPMKGHSHVYWYRQLPEEGLKFMVYLQKENIIDESGMPKERFSAEFPKEGPSILRIQQVVRGDSAAYFCASSPLAGVDNEQFFGPGTRLTVL.

This clonotype was seen repeatedly, ten times or more. The chain recombines TRBV2 with TRBJ2-3; TRBD1 matches 9 bases. This CDR3 is built from 14 residues. Trimming cost V 6 bases and J 1 base; bases outside gene matches: 2. Germline CDR1 reads SNHLY; CDR2 reads FYNNEI. This CDR3 reads CASSRDRGTDTQYF. The CDR3, as DNA: TGTGCCAGCAGCCGGGACAGGGGCACAGATACGCAGTATTTT.

This clonotype was picked up many times. CDR3 bases: TGTGCCACCAGTGATTTTGACAGGGACGGAAACACTGAAGCTTTCTTT. This sequence encodes CATSDFDRDGNTEAFF. The chain recombines TRBV24-1 with TRBJ1-1, with 7 bases lining up with TRBD1. The CDR3 is 16 residues long. V lost 1 base and J lost 2; bases outside the gene matches: 6. The germline V gene has CDR1 KGHDR and CDR2 SFDVKD.

Many counts were recorded for this clonotype. The chain is built from TRBV18 and TRBJ1-2; D is perhaps TRBD1 (5 bases). Trimming shortened V by 3 bases and J by 4 bases, and 15 bases separated the two germline ends. The CDR3 sequence is 15 residues long. Germline V gives CDR1 KGHSH, CDR2 LQKENI. DNA of the CDR3: TGTGCCAGCTCACCGGAGGTCGGCGGGGGCTATGGCTACACCTTC. Translated: CASSPEVGGGYGYTF. Drawing the rest from reference TRBV18 and TRBJ1-2, the complete variable domain is NAGVMQNPRHLVRRRGQEARLRCSPMKGHSHVYWYRQLPEEGLKFMVYLQKENIIDESGMPKERFSAEFPKEGPSILRIQQVVRGDSAAYFCASSPEVGGGYGYTFGSGTRLTVV.

V and J are TRBV29-1 and TRBJ2-6; 10 bases map to TRBD1. The ends lost 5 bases at V and 2 bases at J; junction bases unmatched: 6. The germline gives CDR1 SQVTM, CDR2 ANQGSEA. The CDR3 loop spans 16 amino acids. Here the CDR3 reads CSVLGQGITGANVLTF. CDR3 sequence (DNA): TGCAGCGTTCTGGGACAGGGGATTACTGGGGCCAACGTCCTGACTTTC.